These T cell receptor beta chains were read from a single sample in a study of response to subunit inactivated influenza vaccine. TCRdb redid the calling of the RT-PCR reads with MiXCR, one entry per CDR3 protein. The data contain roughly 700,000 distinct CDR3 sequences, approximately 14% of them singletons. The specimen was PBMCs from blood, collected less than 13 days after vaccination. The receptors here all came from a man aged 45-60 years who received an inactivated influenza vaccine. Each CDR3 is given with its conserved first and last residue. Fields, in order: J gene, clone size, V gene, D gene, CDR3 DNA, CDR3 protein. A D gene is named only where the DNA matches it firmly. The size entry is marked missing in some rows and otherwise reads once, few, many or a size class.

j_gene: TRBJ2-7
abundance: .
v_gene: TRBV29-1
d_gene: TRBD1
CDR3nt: TGCAGCGTTCAGGACAGGGGCGCCGAGCAGTACTTC
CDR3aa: CSVQDRGAEQYF

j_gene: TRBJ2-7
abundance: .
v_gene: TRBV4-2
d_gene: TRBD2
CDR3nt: TGTGCCAGCAGCGAAGCGACTAGCGGGAGGGACCACGAGCAGTACTTC
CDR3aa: CASSEATSGRDHEQYF

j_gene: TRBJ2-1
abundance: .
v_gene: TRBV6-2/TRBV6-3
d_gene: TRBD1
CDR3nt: TGTGCCAGCGGAAGACAGGGTTGGAATGAGCAGTTCTTC
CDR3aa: CASGRQGWNEQFF

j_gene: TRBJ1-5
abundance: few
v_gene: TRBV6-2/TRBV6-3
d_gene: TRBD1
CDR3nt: TGTGCCAGCAGTTACTCGATTATCGCAGGGGGCCCCGACATGAGCAATCAGCCCCAGCATTTT
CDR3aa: CASSYSIIAGGPDMSNQPQHF

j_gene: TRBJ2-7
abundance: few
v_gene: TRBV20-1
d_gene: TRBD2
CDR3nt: TGCAGTGCTAATAGCGGGAGCCCAAACGAGCAGTACTTC
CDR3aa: CSANSGSPNEQYF

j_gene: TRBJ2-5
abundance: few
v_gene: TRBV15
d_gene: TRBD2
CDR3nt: TGTGCCACCAGCTCTTGGACTAGCGGGAAACAAGAGACCCAGTACTTC
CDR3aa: CATSSWTSGKQETQYF

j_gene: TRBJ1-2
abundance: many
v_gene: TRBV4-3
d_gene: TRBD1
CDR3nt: TGCGCCAGCAGGAATAACGGACAGGGAATAGATGGCTACACCTTC
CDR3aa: CASRNNGQGIDGYTF

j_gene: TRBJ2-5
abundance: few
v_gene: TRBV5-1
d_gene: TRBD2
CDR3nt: TGCGCCAGCAGCGGAGCTACGACTAGCGGGCGACAAGAGACCCAGTACTTC
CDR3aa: CASSGATTSGRQETQYF

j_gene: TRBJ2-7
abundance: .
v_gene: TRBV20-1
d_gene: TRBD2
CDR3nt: TGCAGTGCTACCCGGACTAGCGGGAGGGTTGAGCAGTACTTC
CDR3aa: CSATRTSGRVEQYF

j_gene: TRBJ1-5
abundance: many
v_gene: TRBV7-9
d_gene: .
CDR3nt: TGTGCCAGCAGTTTAGATGGGGGGCAGCCCCAGCATTTT
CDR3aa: CASSLDGGQPQHF

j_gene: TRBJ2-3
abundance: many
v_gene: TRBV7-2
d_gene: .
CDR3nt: TGTGCCAGCAGCCCCATGAAGAGCACAGATACGCAGTATTTT
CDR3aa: CASSPMKSTDTQYF

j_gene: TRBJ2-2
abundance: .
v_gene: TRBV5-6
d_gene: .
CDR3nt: TGTGCCAGCAGCAACTTCGGGGCCCCAGCGGGGGAGCTGTTTTTT
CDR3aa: CASSNFGAPAGELFF

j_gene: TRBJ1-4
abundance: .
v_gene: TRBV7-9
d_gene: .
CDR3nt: TGTGCCAGCAGCTTTTACCAGGGAGGTGAAAAACTGTTTTTT
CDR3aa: CASSFYQGGEKLFF

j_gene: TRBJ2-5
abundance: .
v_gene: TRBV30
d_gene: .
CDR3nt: TGTGCCTCGATTCTCGGGGGGCACGGGGAGACCCAGTACTTC
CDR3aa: CASILGGHGETQYF

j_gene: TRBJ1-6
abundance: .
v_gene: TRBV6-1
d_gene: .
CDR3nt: TGTGCCAGCAGAACCACCAGGGTGAATAATTCACCCCTCCACTTT
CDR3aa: CASRTTRVNNSPLHF

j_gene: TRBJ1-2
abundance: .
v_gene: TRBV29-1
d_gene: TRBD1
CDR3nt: TGCAGCGTGGGGGACAGGGGCCTAGAAGGCTACACCTTC
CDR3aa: CSVGDRGLEGYTF

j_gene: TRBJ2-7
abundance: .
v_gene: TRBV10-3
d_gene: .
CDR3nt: TGTGCCATCAGTGAGTCGAATATGGGGAACGAGCAGTACTTC
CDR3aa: CAISESNMGNEQYF